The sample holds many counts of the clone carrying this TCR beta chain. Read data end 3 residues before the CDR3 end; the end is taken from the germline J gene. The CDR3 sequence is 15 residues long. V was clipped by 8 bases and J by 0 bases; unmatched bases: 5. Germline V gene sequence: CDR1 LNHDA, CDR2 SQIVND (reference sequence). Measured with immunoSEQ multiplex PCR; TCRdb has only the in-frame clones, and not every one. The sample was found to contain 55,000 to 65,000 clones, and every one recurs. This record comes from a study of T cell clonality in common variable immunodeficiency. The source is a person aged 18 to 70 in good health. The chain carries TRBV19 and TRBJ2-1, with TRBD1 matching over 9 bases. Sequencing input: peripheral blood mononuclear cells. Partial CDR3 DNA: TGTGCCAGTGGTGGGGACAGGGCCTCCTACAATGAG. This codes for CASGGDRASYNE. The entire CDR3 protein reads CASGGDRASYNEQFF.